This T cell receptor (beta chain) is from a study of early T cells in non-severe SARS-CoV-2 infection. Deletions cut 5 bases from V and 8 bases from J, with 13 bases between. CDR1 and CDR2 (germline): SGHAT, FQNNGV. The CDR3 has 13 amino acids. This clonotype appeared many times. Unique molecular identifiers were added to individual cDNA molecules. TCRdb fed the 5' RACE reads into MiXCR, producing one record per CDR3 protein. The data contain 20,000 to 30,000 distinct CDR3 sequences, around 5.4% of them singletons. This receptor was taken from an adult who was a healthcare worker with PCR-confirmed SARS-CoV-2 infection or an uninfected control (not recorded which). The V gene is TRBV11-2, the J gene TRBJ2-1, with D unclear. The sequenced material came from whole blood. CDR3 loop: CASSRPHMDEQFF. CDR3 sequence (DNA): TGTGCCAGCAGCCGCCCCCATATGGATGAGCAGTTCTTC. The full variable domain, completed using reference TRBV11-2 and TRBJ2-1, is EAGVAQSPRYKIIEKRQSVAFWCNPISGHATLYWYQQILGQGPKLLIQFQNNGVVDDSQLPKDRFSAERLKGVDSTLKIQPAKLEDSAVYLCASSRPHMDEQFFGPGTRLTVL.